These 8 T cell receptor beta chains originate from one sample sequenced in a study of T cell clonotyping in hematopoietic cell transplantation. Clones were read by immunoSEQ multiplex PCR, and TCRdb kept only the in-frame ones, dropping some. Among approximately 41,000 clones listed, nearly 97% were seen once. Sequenced input: peripheral blood mononuclear cells. All receptors derive from a young man in good health. Some clones in this sample may be carry-over from other donors' samples.

The rearrangement joins TRBV7-8 to TRBJ1-6; D remains ambiguous. The CDR3 has 11 amino acids. V was cut by 1 base and J by 15 bases, with 7 bases left in between. Germline values: CDR1 SGHVS, CDR2 FQNEAQ. The CDR3 is CASSLGEGLHF. As DNA, the CDR3 is TGTGCCAGCAGCTTAGGAGAGGGCCTCCACTTT.

The rearrangement joins TRBV9 to TRBJ1-1; no definite D call. CDR3 length: 17 amino acids. The ends were cut back, 0 bases at V and 1 base at J, with 16 bases in the middle. Per germline, CDR1 SGDLS and CDR2 YYNGEE. The DNA of the CDR3 is TGTGCCAGCAGCGTAGATCCGAAGGGTAGTGGGAACACTGAAGCTTTCTTT. Protein product: CASSVDPKGSGNTEAFF. Variable domain in full (rest from reference TRBV9 and TRBJ1-1): DSGVTQTPKHLITATGQRVTLRCSPRSGDLSVYWYQQSLDQGLQFLIQYYNGEERAKGNILERFSAQQFPDLHSELNLSSLELGDSALYFCASSVDPKGSGNTEAFFGQGTRLTVV.

This rearrangement joins TRBV4-3 to TRBJ2-6; the D is unclear. Trimming pared 1 base from V and 2 bases from J, leaving 6 bases between. The CDR3 runs 15 residues. Per germline, CDR1 LGHNA and CDR2 YSLEER. The CDR3 sequence is CASSQVTAGANVLTF. CDR3 nucleotide sequence: TGCGCCAGCAGCCAAGTCACAGCTGGGGCCAACGTCCTGACTTTC.

The chain employs TRBV10-3 and TRBJ2-7; D assignment may be TRBD1 or TRBD2 (5 bases each). The germline CDR1 and CDR2 sequences are ENHRY and SYGVKD. The CDR3 contains 13 residues. V lost 6 bases to trimming and J lost 4 bases, with 13 bases between them. The CDR3 protein is CAIRGTDAYEQYF. Here the CDR3 DNA reads TGTGCCATCAGGGGGACGGACGCATACGAGCAGTACTTC.

The rearrangement joins TRBV18 to TRBJ2-6, with D possibly being TRBD2 (7 bases). Germline-derived CDR1 and CDR2 are KGHSH and LQKENI. V gave up 4 bases and J gave up 0 bases, with 16 bases separating them. The CDR3 runs to 18 residues. CDR3 nucleotides: TGTGCCAGCTCACGCACAGGGCGGGGGACCTCTGGGGCCAACGTCCTGACTTTC. It specifies CASSRTGRGTSGANVLTF. Based on the CDR3 plus reference TRBV18 and TRBJ2-6, the full variable domain is NAGVMQNPRHLVRRRGQEARLRCSPMKGHSHVYWYRQLPEEGLKFMVYLQKENIIDESGMPKERFSAEFPKEGPSILRIQQVVRGDSAAYFCASSRTGRGTSGANVLTFGAGSRLTVL.

The V gene is TRBV2, the J gene TRBJ1-1, with D unresolved. Trimming cost V 6 bases and J 3 bases, with 17 bases left between them. This CDR3 comprises 15 residues. Germline CDR1 and CDR2: SNHLY and FYNNEI. Here the CDR3 reads CASSLKGGQDTEAFF. For the CDR3, the DNA is TGTGCCAGCAGCCTCAAAGGAGGGCAGGACACTGAAGCTTTCTTT.

This sequence joins TRBV7-3 and TRBJ2-3, with 8 bases that match TRBD1. V lost 5 bases, J lost 3 bases, and 7 bases stayed unmatched. Germline assignment: CDR1 SGHTA and CDR2 FQGTGA. CDR3 length: 15 amino acids. In DNA form, the CDR3 reads TGTGCCAGCAGCCATCACAGGGGGTCGACAGATACGCAGTATTTT. This translates into CASSHHRGSTDTQYF.

The chain joins TRBV5-8 to TRBJ2-1, with 9 nucleotides matching TRBD1. The CDR3 totals 16 residues. With 0 bases clipped from V and 7 bases from J, the junction kept 8 bases outside the gene matches. Germline loops: CDR1 SGHTS, CDR2 YDEGEE. The CDR3 DNA sequence: TGTGCCAGCAGCTTGGATGGGACAGGGTTCAGGAATGAGCAGTTCTTC. Translated: CASSLDGTGFRNEQFF.